In its sample, the clone carrying this TCR beta chain was seen many times. The antigen remains undetermined. MiXCR, run by TCRdb on the 5' RACE reads, gives a single entry per CDR3 protein. The data contain roughly 400,000 distinct CDR3 sequences, roughly a sixth of them singletons. The data derive from a study of T cells after yellow fever vaccination. General observations from the study: Repertoires sorted by FACS could include abundant clonotypes that are contaminants from the bulk population. Weaker overall was a secondary response that nonetheless peaked faster, on day 5 versus 15.

Germline CDR1 and CDR2: SGHRS and YFSETQ. V dropped 0 bases and J dropped 7; count of bases not matched to a gene: 2. The CDR3 sequence is 14 residues long. Sequencing was performed on PBMCs, taken before the yellow fever booster vaccination. This sequence originates from a man younger than 35 who received the YFV17D yellow fever vaccine. This chain connects TRBV5-1 to TRBJ2-1; 9 bases line up with TRBD1. The CDR3 loop reads CASSLAGTGNEQFF. CDR3 in DNA: TGCGCCAGCAGCTTGGCTGGGACAGGGAATGAGCAGTTCTTC.